The 20 T cell receptor beta chains given below trace back to one sample, sequenced in a study of blood T cell repertoires in COVID-19. The repertoire was sequenced with immunoSEQ multiplex PCR; TCRdb's copy has only in-frame clones and lacks some. The table lists 110,000 to 150,000 clones, roughly three quarters of them singletons. The specimen sequenced was peripheral blood. The origin of the receptors is a man in his forties or fifties with active or convalescent COVID-19.

The chain combines TRBV18 with TRBJ2-1; TRBD2 matches at 7 bases. Germline assignment: CDR1 KGHSH and CDR2 LQKENI. Trimming removed 0 bases from V and 7 bases from J; junction bases left unmatched: 6. The CDR3 is 15 amino acids. The CDR3 region has the DNA TGTGCCAGCTCACCACCTGGAATAGCGGGTAATGAGCAGTTCTTC. It codes for CASSPPGIAGNEQFF.

The V and J genes are TRBV6-1 and TRBJ1-5; D perhaps matches TRBD1 (6 bases). Germline CDR1 MNHNS, CDR2 SASEGT. V was clipped by 2 bases and J by 0 bases, with 14 bases between them. CDR3 size: 17 residues. CDR3 sequence reads: CASSENRDTYSNQPQHF. In DNA, the CDR3 is TGTGCCAGCAGTGAAAACAGGGACACCTATAGCAATCAGCCCCAGCATTTT.

The V gene is TRBV3-1 (or the pseudogene TRBV3-2), the J gene TRBJ2-7, with D perhaps matching TRBD1 (6 bases). Per the germline V gene, CDR1 is LGHDT and CDR2 is YNNKEL (reference sequence). Trimming cost V 4 bases and J 7 bases, with 17 bases left between them. The CDR3 covers 14 residues. DNA of the CDR3: TGTGCCAGCAGCCTTTCAGGGGCGACGGGGGAGCAGTACTTC. Residues: CASSLSGATGEQYF.

V is TRBV3-1 (or the pseudogene TRBV3-2) and J is TRBJ2-1; D not certain. CDR3 size: 11 residues. V was pared by 4 bases and J by 9 bases, with 7 bases between. The germline V gene has CDR1 LGHDT and CDR2 YNNKEL (reference sequence). The CDR3 nucleotides read TGTGCCAGCAGCCCCCCGGGTGAGCAGTTCTTC. It encodes CASSPPGEQFF.

V is TRBV28 and J is TRBJ1-5; 7 bases are a match to TRBD1. Germline V gene sequence: CDR1 MDHEN, CDR2 SYDVKM. The CDR3 sequence is 14 residues long. V trimming: 4 bases; J trimming: 0 bases; junction bases outside the gene matches: 0. DNA of the CDR3: TGTGCCAGCAGTTACAGGGGTAGCAATCAGCCCCAGCATTTT. Its protein is CASSYRGSNQPQHF. The full variable domain, rest sourced from reference TRBV28 and TRBJ1-5, is DVKVTQSSRYLVKRTGEKVFLECVQDMDHENMFWYRQDPGLGLRLIYFSYDVKMKEKGDIPEGYSVSREKKERFSLILESASTNQTSMYLCASSYRGSNQPQHFGDGTRLSIL.

The genes are TRBV5-1 and TRBJ2-1, with D possibly being TRBD1 (6 bases). The CDR3 consists of 15 residues. Germline V gene sequence: CDR1 SGHRS, CDR2 YFSETQ. V lost 2 bases and J 7 bases, leaving 16 bases between the germline ends. CDR3 loop: CASSFNVGQRNEQFF. The DNA for the CDR3 is TGCGCCAGCAGCTTTAATGTGGGACAAAGGAATGAGCAGTTCTTC.

V is TRBV6-1 and J is TRBJ1-1; D possibly corresponds to TRBD1 (5 bases). Germline V gene sequence: CDR1 MNHNS, CDR2 SASEGT. The CDR3 spans 13 residues. V was cut by 2 bases and J by 8 bases, with 12 bases left in between. CDR3 in amino acids: CASSEPGRWEAFF. CDR3 in DNA: TGTGCCAGCAGTGAACCAGGGCGGTGGGAAGCTTTCTTT.

The rearrangement uses TRBV28 and TRBJ1-2; TRBD1 is a possible D gene (5 bases). V lost 6 bases to trimming and J lost 0 bases, with 11 bases between them. Germline CDR1 and CDR2: MDHEN and SYDVKM. This CDR3 has 14 residues. DNA for the CDR3: TGTGCCAGCAGCCTAGCGGACACTAACTATGGCTACACCTTC. Translating gives CASSLADTNYGYTF.

The V and J genes are TRBV30 and TRBJ2-3; D is ambiguous. The V end lost 2 bases, the J end lost 4 bases, and 13 bases lay between the germline ends. Germline CDR1 and CDR2: GTSNPN and SVGIG (reference sequence). The CDR3 has 14 residues. CDR3 sequence (DNA): TGTGCCTGGAGTAGGCCACTATTCGCAGATACGCAGTATTTT. Translated: CAWSRPLFADTQYF.

The table lists this clone with a count of one. This chain connects TRBV5-1 to TRBJ2-7; 9 nucleotides align to TRBD2. Trimming removed 3 bases from V and 5 bases from J; junction bases left unmatched: 15. This CDR3 contains 17 residues. CDR1 SGHRS and CDR2 YFSETQ come from the germline V gene. The CDR3 sequence: CASSSRGSGSVFHEQYF. In DNA, the CDR3 is TGCGCCAGCAGCTCCCGGGGTAGCGGGAGTGTATTCCACGAGCAGTACTTC.

The chain recombines TRBV19 with TRBJ2-1; TRBD2 matches 14 bases. The germline gives CDR1 LNHDA, CDR2 SQIVND (reference sequence). The CDR3 sequence is 16 residues long. Unmatched junction bases numbered 7, after V lost 8 bases and J lost 4 bases. The CDR3 DNA reads TGTGCCAGTGGACTAGCGGGAGGTTCGGCTTACAATGAGCAGTTCTTC. It is translated as CASGLAGGSAYNEQFF.

The chain has TRBV19 and TRBJ1-5; 12 nucleotides align to TRBD1. The V and J ends lost 8 bases and 0 bases, in that order; junction bases with no gene match: 8. The CDR3 totals 17 residues. Germline V gene sequence: CDR1 LNHDA, CDR2 SQIVND (reference sequence). The CDR3 region has the DNA TGTGCCAGTTCCGGGACAGGGGGCTTTATTAGCAATCAGCCCCAGCATTTT. It specifies CASSGTGGFISNQPQHF.

The V and J genes are TRBV18 and TRBJ1-3; TRBD1 is a possible D gene (5 bases). Trimming shortened V by 1 base and J by 0 bases, and 10 bases separated the two germline ends. CDR1 and CDR2 (germline): KGHSH, LQKENI. This CDR3 has 16 amino acids. Here the CDR3 DNA reads TGTGCCAGCTCACCACGACAGTTGAGCTCTGGAAACACCATATATTTT. Translated, it gives CASSPRQLSSGNTIYF.

The chain joins TRBV7-8 to TRBJ2-7; the D is unclear. The germline V gene encodes CDR1 SGHVS and CDR2 FQNEAQ. The CDR3 sequence is 11 residues long. Trimming cost V 8 bases and J 3 bases, with 8 bases left between them. This CDR3 is CASSPGYEQYF. CDR3 coding DNA: TGTGCCAGCTCCCCGGGCTACGAGCAGTACTTC.

This chain links TRBV18 with TRBJ2-1, with a tentative D call TRBD2 (5 bases). CDR1 is KGHSH, CDR2 LQKENI, per germline. The CDR3 has 14 residues. V was trimmed by 5 bases and J by 4 bases, leaving 12 bases between them. CDR3 in DNA: TGTGCCAGCTCAACGACTAACGTTTACAATGAGCAGTTCTTC. The encoded protein is CASSTTNVYNEQFF.

The rearrangement uses TRBV11-2 and TRBJ1-1; 7 bases agree with TRBD1. Per germline, CDR1 SGHAT and CDR2 FQNNGV. The CDR3 length is 15 residues. Losses at the gene ends were 3 bases for V and 4 bases for J; bases not matched to a gene: 8. CDR3 residues: CASSFGVQGGTEAFF. DNA of the CDR3: TGTGCCAGCAGCTTTGGGGTGCAGGGGGGCACTGAAGCTTTCTTT.

The rearrangement uses TRBV6-5 and TRBJ2-4; 10 positions match TRBD1. After removal of 8 bases from V and 8 bases from J, the junction contained 6 bases not matched to a gene. Germline assignment: CDR1 MNHEY and CDR2 SVGAGI. This CDR3 is built from 13 residues. CDR3 DNA sequence: TGTGCCAGCCGGGCGGACAGGGGGGACATTCAGTACTTC. It specifies CASRADRGDIQYF.

The V and J genes are TRBV28 and TRBJ2-2, with a weak D call TRBD1 (5 bases). The V end was cut by 10 bases, the J end by 6 bases, with 21 bases between. The CDR3 covers 15 residues. Germline CDR1 is MDHEN and CDR2 is SYDVKM. The CDR3 loop reads CAIYGAQGGAGELFF. Here the CDR3 DNA reads TGTGCCATATATGGGGCTCAGGGTGGCGCCGGGGAGCTGTTTTTT.

This clone was detected ten times or more. The V and J genes are TRBV11-2 and TRBJ2-1, with 14 nucleotides matching TRBD2. CDR3 length: 13 residues. Germline assignment: CDR1 SGHAT and CDR2 FQNNGV. V was clipped by 11 bases and J by 12 bases; unmatched bases: 9. The CDR3 reads CAVGLAGAGGQFF. The CDR3 region has the DNA TGTGCCGTGGGACTAGCGGGAGCGGGTGGGCAGTTCTTC.

This chain uses TRBV29-1 with TRBJ2-7, with TRBD2 matching over 13 bases. V gave up 7 bases and J gave up 4 bases; unmatched junction bases: 4. CDR3 length: 13 residues. The germline V gene has CDR1 SQVTM and CDR2 ANQGSEA. CDR3 DNA sequence: TGCAGCGGCGGGACTAGCGGGAAATACGAGCAGTACTTC. It yields the protein CSGGTSGKYEQYF.